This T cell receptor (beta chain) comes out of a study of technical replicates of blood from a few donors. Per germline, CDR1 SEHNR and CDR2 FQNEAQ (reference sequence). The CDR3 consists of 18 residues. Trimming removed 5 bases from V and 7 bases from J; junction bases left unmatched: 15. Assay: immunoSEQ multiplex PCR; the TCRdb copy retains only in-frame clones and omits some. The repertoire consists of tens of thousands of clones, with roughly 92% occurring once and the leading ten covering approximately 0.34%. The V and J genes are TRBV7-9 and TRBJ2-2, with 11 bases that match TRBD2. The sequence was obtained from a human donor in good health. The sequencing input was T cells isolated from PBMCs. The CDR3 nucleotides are TGTGCCAGCAGCCCACCGGGACTAGCGGAACCGTGGGGCGGGGAGCTGTTTTTT. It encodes CASSPPGLAEPWGGELFF. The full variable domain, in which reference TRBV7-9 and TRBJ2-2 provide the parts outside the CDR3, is DTGVSQNPRHKITKRGQNVTFRCDPISEHNRLYWYRQTLGQGPEFLTYFQNEAQLEKSRLLSDRFSAERPKGSFSTLEIQRTEQGDSAMYLCASSPPGLAEPWGGELFFGEGSRLTVL.